These T cell receptor beta chains were read from a single sample in a study of T-cell memory formation after mild COVID-19. TCRdb reprocessed the 5' RACE reads via MiXCR and lists one record per CDR3 protein. Counted here are roughly 130,000 distinct CDR3 sequences, over 15% occurring once; the ten biggest clones make up approximately 5.5%. Sequenced input: PBMCs or a T cell subset sorted from them (not recorded which). These receptor sequences come from a man between 18 and 29 years old who had mild COVID-19 (a few samples of this study predate the infection). Cell type and time point are not known. The CDR3 runs from the conserved cysteine through the conserved F or W. The order of the fields is clone size, V gene, J gene, D gene, CDR3 protein, CDR3 DNA. A D gene is named only where the DNA matches it firmly. The size of a clone is reported for some rows only, either as once, few or many, or as a class for expanded clones.

clone size: -
V gene: TRBV9
J gene: TRBJ1-2
D gene: TRBD1
CDR3 protein: CASSEGTVHSYGYTF
CDR3 DNA: TGTGCCAGCAGCGAGGGGACAGTCCATTCCTATGGCTACACCTTC

clone size: few
V gene: TRBV6-6
J gene: TRBJ2-5
D gene: -
CDR3 protein: CASSYPRGVEETQYF
CDR3 DNA: TGTGCCAGCAGTTACCCAAGGGGGGTAGAAGAGACCCAGTACTTC

clone size: few
V gene: TRBV24-1
J gene: TRBJ2-1
D gene: -
CDR3 protein: CATSDTLNEQFF
CDR3 DNA: TGTGCCACCAGTGATACCCTCAATGAGCAGTTCTTC

clone size: -
V gene: TRBV7-7
J gene: TRBJ2-2
D gene: TRBD2
CDR3 protein: CASSRTSGNTGELFF
CDR3 DNA: TGTGCTAGCAGCCGGACTAGCGGCAACACCGGGGAGCTGTTTTTT

clone size: -
V gene: TRBV18
J gene: TRBJ1-4
D gene: TRBD1
CDR3 protein: CASSPARDRFNGKLFF
CDR3 DNA: TGTGCCAGCTCGCCAGCCCGGGACAGGTTTAATGGAAAACTGTTTTTT

clone size: -
V gene: TRBV10-3
J gene: TRBJ2-1
D gene: -
CDR3 protein: CAIGAYNEQFF
CDR3 DNA: TGTGCCATCGGTGCCTACAATGAGCAGTTCTTC

clone size: -
V gene: TRBV18
J gene: TRBJ2-3
D gene: -
CDR3 protein: CASSLYFRSDTQYF
CDR3 DNA: TGTGCCAGCTCACTATACTTCAGATCAGATACGCAGTATTTT

clone size: -
V gene: TRBV10-3
J gene: TRBJ1-6
D gene: -
CDR3 protein: CAISESPGLGNSPLHF
CDR3 DNA: TGTGCCATCAGTGAGTCCCCGGGACTCGGGAATTCACCCCTCCACTTT

clone size: -
V gene: TRBV27
J gene: TRBJ2-3
D gene: -
CDR3 protein: CASSRDRLWGTQYF
CDR3 DNA: TGTGCCAGCAGCCGGGACCGACTTTGGGGTACGCAGTATTTT

clone size: few
V gene: TRBV6-6
J gene: TRBJ1-6
D gene: -
CDR3 protein: CASSLPQDSPLHF
CDR3 DNA: TGTGCCAGCAGCCTCCCCCAGGATTCACCCCTCCACTTT

clone size: -
V gene: TRBV9
J gene: TRBJ2-5
D gene: -
CDR3 protein: CASSVWEGGSQETQYF
CDR3 DNA: TGTGCCAGCAGCGTATGGGAGGGGGGTTCCCAAGAGACCCAGTACTTC

clone size: -
V gene: TRBV7-2
J gene: TRBJ1-1
D gene: TRBD1
CDR3 protein: CASRIGGAVTEAFF
CDR3 DNA: TGTGCCAGCAGGATAGGGGGCGCGGTCACTGAAGCTTTCTTT

clone size: -
V gene: TRBV12-3/TRBV12-4
J gene: TRBJ2-4
D gene: -
CDR3 protein: CASSEGPAKNIQYF
CDR3 DNA: TGTGCCTCCTCGGAGGGGCCCGCCAAAAACATTCAGTACTTC

clone size: -
V gene: TRBV7-3
J gene: TRBJ2-3
D gene: -
CDR3 protein: CASSLRGGLPPGTDTQYF
CDR3 DNA: TGTGCCAGCAGCCTCCGGGGTGGGTTACCTCCTGGCACAGATACGCAGTATTTT

clone size: -
V gene: TRBV5-4
J gene: TRBJ2-3
D gene: -
CDR3 protein: CASGSRTDTQYF
CDR3 DNA: TGTGCCAGCGGGAGCCGCACAGATACGCAGTATTTT

clone size: -
V gene: TRBV2
J gene: TRBJ2-2
D gene: -
CDR3 protein: CASGSRDFQNTGELFF
CDR3 DNA: TGTGCCAGCGGGAGTCGGGACTTTCAGAACACCGGGGAGCTGTTTTTT

clone size: -
V gene: TRBV6-6
J gene: TRBJ2-1
D gene: -
CDR3 protein: CASKFTGADNEQFF
CDR3 DNA: TGTGCCAGCAAATTTACGGGGGCCGACAATGAGCAGTTCTTC

clone size: -
V gene: TRBV9
J gene: TRBJ2-3
D gene: TRBD2
CDR3 protein: CASSLTSGGAADTQYF
CDR3 DNA: TGTGCCAGCAGCTTAACGAGCGGGGGGGCCGCAGATACGCAGTATTTT

clone size: few
V gene: TRBV5-1
J gene: TRBJ2-7
D gene: TRBD1
CDR3 protein: CASSFGTDKTQQYF
CDR3 DNA: TGCGCCAGCAGCTTCGGGACAGACAAAACCCAGCAGTACTTC

clone size: few
V gene: TRBV20-1
J gene: TRBJ2-7
D gene: -
CDR3 protein: CSATNTGYYEQYF
CDR3 DNA: TGCAGTGCGACAAACACAGGTTACTACGAGCAGTACTTC

clone size: few
V gene: TRBV7-9
J gene: TRBJ2-1
D gene: -
CDR3 protein: CASSGRSPNEQFF
CDR3 DNA: TGTGCCAGCAGCGGAAGATCTCCCAATGAGCAGTTCTTC

clone size: few
V gene: TRBV12-3/TRBV12-4
J gene: TRBJ1-1
D gene: -
CDR3 protein: CASSTIRWAEAFF
CDR3 DNA: TGTGCCAGCAGCACTATTAGGTGGGCTGAAGCTTTCTTT

clone size: few
V gene: TRBV5-1
J gene: TRBJ2-2
D gene: TRBD1
CDR3 protein: CASSSTGAGELFF
CDR3 DNA: TGCGCCAGCAGCTCGACAGGGGCCGGGGAGCTGTTTTTT

clone size: medium-sized
V gene: TRBV7-9
J gene: TRBJ2-1
D gene: -
CDR3 protein: CASSLGSYNEQFF
CDR3 DNA: TGTGCCAGCAGCTTAGGCTCCTACAATGAGCAGTTCTTC

clone size: many
V gene: TRBV29-1
J gene: TRBJ2-3
D gene: TRBD2
CDR3 protein: CSVGGLAGFSSTDTQYF
CDR3 DNA: TGCAGCGTGGGGGGACTAGCGGGGTTCTCTAGCACAGATACGCAGTATTTT

clone size: -
V gene: TRBV5-1
J gene: TRBJ2-1
D gene: TRBD2
CDR3 protein: CASSVLLAGASYNEQFF
CDR3 DNA: TGCGCCAGCAGCGTCCTACTAGCGGGGGCCTCCTACAATGAGCAGTTCTTC

clone size: -
V gene: TRBV2
J gene: TRBJ2-5
D gene: -
CDR3 protein: CASKEETQYF
CDR3 DNA: TGTGCCAGCAAGGAAGAGACCCAGTACTTC

clone size: -
V gene: TRBV5-1
J gene: TRBJ2-1
D gene: TRBD2
CDR3 protein: CASSFGGGTDRQFF
CDR3 DNA: TGCGCCAGCAGCTTTGGCGGGGGGACGGATCGGCAGTTCTTC

clone size: -
V gene: TRBV25-1
J gene: TRBJ2-3
D gene: -
CDR3 protein: CASSERGGTDTQYF
CDR3 DNA: TGTGCCAGCAGTGAAAGGGGGGGCACAGATACGCAGTATTTT

clone size: few
V gene: TRBV12-3/TRBV12-4
J gene: TRBJ1-4
D gene: TRBD1
CDR3 protein: CASSSTGRGEKLFF
CDR3 DNA: TGTGCCAGCAGTTCGACAGGGCGGGGTGAAAAACTGTTTTTT

clone size: few
V gene: TRBV30
J gene: TRBJ1-2
D gene: -
CDR3 protein: CAWSVPGRPNYGYTF
CDR3 DNA: TGTGCCTGGAGTGTGCCAGGGCGGCCTAACTATGGCTACACCTTC

clone size: -
V gene: TRBV10-3
J gene: TRBJ1-1
D gene: -
CDR3 protein: CAISEEWGAEAFF
CDR3 DNA: TGTGCCATCAGTGAGGAATGGGGCGCCGAAGCTTTCTTT

clone size: -
V gene: TRBV29-1
J gene: TRBJ1-5
D gene: -
CDR3 protein: CSVAGDKGNQPQHF
CDR3 DNA: TGCAGCGTTGCAGGGGATAAGGGCAATCAGCCCCAGCATTTT

clone size: few
V gene: TRBV7-2
J gene: TRBJ2-1
D gene: TRBD2
CDR3 protein: CASGSGGSAIF
CDR3 DNA: TGTGCCAGCGGTAGCGGGGGGAGCGCAATCTTC

clone size: few
V gene: TRBV7-2
J gene: TRBJ2-7
D gene: TRBD2
CDR3 protein: CASSPRDYKYEQYF
CDR3 DNA: TGTGCCAGCAGCCCCCGGGACTATAAATACGAGCAGTACTTC

clone size: -
V gene: TRBV12-3/TRBV12-4
J gene: TRBJ2-5
D gene: -
CDR3 protein: CAGSGGSGTVTETQYF
CDR3 DNA: TGTGCCGGATCAGGGGGGTCGGGAACAGTGACGGAGACCCAGTACTTC

clone size: once
V gene: TRBV29-1
J gene: TRBJ1-1
D gene: -
CDR3 protein: CSVSLGLETEAFF
CDR3 DNA: TGCAGCGTCTCCCTCGGATTAGAAACTGAAGCTTTCTTT

clone size: few
V gene: TRBV7-9
J gene: TRBJ1-6
D gene: -
CDR3 protein: CASSTKDNSPLHF
CDR3 DNA: TGTGCCAGCAGCACAAAGGATAATTCACCCCTCCACTTT

clone size: -
V gene: TRBV7-9
J gene: TRBJ2-1
D gene: -
CDR3 protein: CASSLRGAAEGEQFF
CDR3 DNA: TGTGCCAGCAGCTTACGGGGGGCGGCAGAAGGGGAGCAGTTCTTC

clone size: once
V gene: TRBV5-4
J gene: TRBJ2-2
D gene: -
CDR3 protein: CASSPSRGAGTGELFF
CDR3 DNA: TGTGCCAGCAGCCCATCCAGGGGAGCCGGCACCGGGGAGCTGTTTTTT

clone size: -
V gene: TRBV10-3
J gene: TRBJ2-5
D gene: -
CDR3 protein: CAISESGVIQETQYF
CDR3 DNA: TGTGCCATCAGTGAGTCGGGAGTAATCCAAGAGACCCAGTACTTC

clone size: -
V gene: TRBV5-6
J gene: TRBJ2-7
D gene: -
CDR3 protein: CASSLGGRDEQYF
CDR3 DNA: TGTGCCAGCAGCTTAGGGGGGAGGGACGAGCAGTACTTC

clone size: -
V gene: TRBV6-5
J gene: TRBJ1-6
D gene: -
CDR3 protein: CASSYGWSQGNSPLHF
CDR3 DNA: TGTGCCAGCAGTTACGGTTGGTCCCAGGGGAATTCACCCCTCCACTTT

clone size: -
V gene: TRBV4-3
J gene: TRBJ1-1
D gene: -
CDR3 protein: CASSRREGGSEAFF
CDR3 DNA: TGCGCCAGCAGCCGGCGAGAGGGCGGCAGCGAAGCTTTCTTT

clone size: -
V gene: TRBV5-1
J gene: TRBJ2-3
D gene: TRBD2
CDR3 protein: CASSLALAGGRYTQYF
CDR3 DNA: TGCGCCAGCAGCTTGGCCCTAGCGGGGGGGCGATATACGCAGTATTTT

clone size: -
V gene: TRBV5-1
J gene: TRBJ1-1
D gene: -
CDR3 protein: CASRRETNTEAFF
CDR3 DNA: TGCGCCAGCAGAAGGGAGACAAACACTGAAGCTTTCTTT

clone size: few
V gene: TRBV9
J gene: TRBJ2-1
D gene: TRBD2
CDR3 protein: CASSVHPSGGDEQFF
CDR3 DNA: TGTGCCAGCAGCGTACATCCTAGCGGGGGGGATGAGCAGTTCTTC

clone size: -
V gene: TRBV7-9
J gene: TRBJ1-2
D gene: -
CDR3 protein: CASSDRTNYGYTF
CDR3 DNA: TGTGCCAGCAGCGACCGCACTAACTATGGCTACACCTTC

clone size: few
V gene: TRBV20-1
J gene: TRBJ2-7
D gene: -
CDR3 protein: CSASDGSYEQYF
CDR3 DNA: TGCAGTGCTTCGGACGGCTCCTACGAGCAGTACTTC

clone size: few
V gene: TRBV5-4
J gene: TRBJ1-1
D gene: -
CDR3 protein: CASSSRGRADTEAFF
CDR3 DNA: TGTGCCAGCAGCTCCAGGGGCAGGGCGGACACTGAAGCTTTCTTT

clone size: -
V gene: TRBV7-2
J gene: TRBJ1-6
D gene: -
CDR3 protein: CASSLSTSGHSPLHF
CDR3 DNA: -

clone size: few
V gene: TRBV19
J gene: TRBJ2-3
D gene: TRBD1
CDR3 protein: CASRPQGTDTQYF
CDR3 DNA: TGTGCCAGTAGGCCACAGGGGACAGATACGCAGTATTTT